The 3 T cell receptor beta chains reported below all come from one sample, sequenced in a study of T-cell memory formation after mild COVID-19. TCRdb re-called the 5' RACE reads through MiXCR, storing one row per CDR3 protein. The sample comprises about 130,000 distinct CDR3 sequences, 20% to 25% of which are singletons, and approximately 25% rests with the top ten. Sequencing was done on a sample of PBMCs or a T cell subset sorted from them (not recorded which). The receptor source for this set is an adult woman who had mild COVID-19 (a few samples of this study predate the infection). Cell type and time point are not known.

V gene TRBV10-3 combines with J gene TRBJ2-7, with no clear D. The CDR3 has 14 amino acids. Trimming shortened V by 2 bases and J by 6 bases, and 14 bases separated the two germline ends. The germline V gene encodes CDR1 ENHRY and CDR2 SYGVKD. The CDR3 sequence: CAISEVGRRAEQYF. The CDR3 nucleotides read TGTGCCATCAGTGAGGTAGGACGCCGTGCCGAGCAGTACTTC.

This clonotype was seen a few times. The chain uses TRBV24-1 and TRBJ2-2, with unresolved D. Trimming left V 2 bases short and J 4 bases short, with 7 bases between. Germline V gene data show CDR1 as KGHDR and CDR2 as SFDVKD. This CDR3 comprises 14 residues. The CDR3 nucleotides are TGTGCCACCAGTGATTCCCCTCTCACCGGGGAGCTGTTTTTT. It codes for CATSDSPLTGELFF.

The V and J genes are TRBV9 and TRBJ1-2; no definite D call. The CDR3 has 17 amino acids. Between the trimmed V and J ends, which lost 0 bases and 7 bases, there was a span of 22 bases. The germline V gene has CDR1 SGDLS and CDR2 YYNGEE. The CDR3 DNA is TGTGCCAGCAGCGTAGACCTGGGTTGGGCGCTTGGACGTGGCTACACCTTC. Encoded protein: CASSVDLGWALGRGYTF.